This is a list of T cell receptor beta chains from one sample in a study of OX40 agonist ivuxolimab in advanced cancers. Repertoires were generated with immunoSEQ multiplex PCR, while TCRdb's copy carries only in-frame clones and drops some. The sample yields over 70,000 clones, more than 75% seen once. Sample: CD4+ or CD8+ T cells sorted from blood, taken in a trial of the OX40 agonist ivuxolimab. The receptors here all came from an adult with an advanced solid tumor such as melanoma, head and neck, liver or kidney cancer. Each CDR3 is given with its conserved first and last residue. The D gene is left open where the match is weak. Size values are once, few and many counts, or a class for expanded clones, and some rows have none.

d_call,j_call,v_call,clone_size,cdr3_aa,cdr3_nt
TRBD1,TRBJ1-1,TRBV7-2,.,CASSLVPTGMNTEAFF,TGTGCCAGCAGCTTAGTACCGACAGGGATGAACACTGAAGCTTTCTTT
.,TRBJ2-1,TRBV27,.,CASSLQGWAEQFF,TGTGCCAGCAGTTTGCAGGGGTGGGCTGAGCAGTTCTTC
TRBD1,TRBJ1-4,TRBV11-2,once,CASSLTGANEKLFF,TGTGCCAGCAGCTTGACAGGGGCTAATGAAAAACTGTTTTTT
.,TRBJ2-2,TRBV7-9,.,CASSLLDTGELFF,TGTGCCAGCAGCTTGCTTGACACCGGGGAGCTGTTTTTT
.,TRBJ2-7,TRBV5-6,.,CASSLGPWEQYF,TGTGCCAGCAGCCTCGGGCCGTGGGAGCAGTACTTC
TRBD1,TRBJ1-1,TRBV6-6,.,CASSGRTGSGTEAFF,TGTGCCAGCAGTGGACGGACAGGGTCGGGCACTGAAGCTTTCTTT
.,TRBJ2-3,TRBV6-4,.,CASSDRYGGPETLDTQYF,TGTGCCAGCAGTGACCGCTACGGAGGGCCCGAGACTCTAGATACGCAGTATTTT
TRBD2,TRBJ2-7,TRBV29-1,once,CSVEVASGGSEQYF,TGCAGCGTTGAGGTGGCTAGCGGGGGGAGCGAGCAGTACTTC
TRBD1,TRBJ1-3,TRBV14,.,CASSRGGAGNTIYF,TGTGCCAGCAGCCGAGGGGGCGCAGGAAACACCATATATTTT
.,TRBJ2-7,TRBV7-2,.,CASSSDMVVSYEQYF,TGTGCCAGCAGCTCCGACATGGTCGTCTCCTACGAGCAGTACTTC
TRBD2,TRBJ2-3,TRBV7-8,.,CASSLGASGSTDTQYF,TGTGCCAGCAGCTTAGGGGCTAGCGGGAGCACAGATACGCAGTATTTT
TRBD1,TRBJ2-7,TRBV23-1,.,CASPYRTGTLYEQYF,TGCGCCAGCCCGTACAGGACAGGGACCCTCTACGAGCAGTACTTC
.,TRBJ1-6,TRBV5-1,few,CASSPSTGSDSPLHF,TGCGCCAGCAGCCCCTCCACAGGGTCCGATTCACCCCTCCACTTT
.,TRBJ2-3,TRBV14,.,CASSQDRGVDTQYF,TGTGCCAGCAGCCAAGATCGAGGGGTGGATACGCAGTATTTT
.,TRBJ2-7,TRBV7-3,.,CASSPMSGAYEQYF,TGTGCCAGCAGTCCGATGTCTGGCGCCTACGAGCAGTACTTC
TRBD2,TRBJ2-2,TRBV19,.,CASSYLAGAEGGELFF,TGTGCCAGTAGTTATCTAGCGGGAGCCGAGGGCGGGGAGCTGTTTTTT
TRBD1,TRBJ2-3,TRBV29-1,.,CSVENQGADTQYF,TGCAGCGTTGAGAATCAGGGGGCAGATACGCAGTATTTT
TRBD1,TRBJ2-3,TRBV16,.,CASRTGTGTDTQYF,TGTGCCAGCCGGACCGGGACAGGGACAGATACGCAGTATTTT
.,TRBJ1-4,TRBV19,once,CASHTGRSTNEKLFF,TGTGCCAGTCATACAGGGAGGAGCACTAATGAAAAACTGTTTTTT
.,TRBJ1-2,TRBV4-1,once,CASSQDLLRQRSGGGYTF,TGCGCCAGCAGCCAAGATTTACTCAGACAGCGGAGTGGTGGTGGCTACACCTTC
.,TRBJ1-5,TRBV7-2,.,CASSLVWDGNQPQHF,TGTGCCAGCAGCTTAGTTTGGGACGGGAATCAGCCCCAGCATTTT
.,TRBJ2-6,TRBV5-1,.,CASSLAGHSGANVLTF,TGCGCCAGCAGCTTGGCCGGCCACTCTGGGGCCAACGTCCTGACTTTC
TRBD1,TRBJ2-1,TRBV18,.,CASATGQGSYNEQFF,TGTGCCAGCGCGACAGGACAGGGGAGCTACAATGAGCAGTTCTTC
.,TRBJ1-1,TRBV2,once,CASSEASGPQARRF,TGTGCCAGCAGTGAAGCGTCTGGGCCCCAGGCGCGGCGGTTT
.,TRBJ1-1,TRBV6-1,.,CASTRGITEAFF,TGTGCCAGCACTAGGGGGATCACTGAAGCTTTCTTT
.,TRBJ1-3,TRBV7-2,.,CASSPTVTRSGNTIYF,TGTGCCAGCAGCCCTACCGTGACCCGCTCTGGAAACACCATATATTTT
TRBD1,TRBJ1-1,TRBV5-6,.,CASSYGGRGRRVHTEAFF,TGTGCCAGCAGCTACGGGGGTAGGGGGCGGCGGGTGCACACTGAAGCTTTCTTT
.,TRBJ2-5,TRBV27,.,CASSLAPRQETQYF,TGTGCCAGCAGTTTAGCCCCGCGTCAAGAGACCCAGTACTTC
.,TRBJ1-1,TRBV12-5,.,CASGLVLGGNTEAFF,TGTGCTAGTGGTTTGGTACTGGGTGGGAACACTGAAGCTTTCTTT
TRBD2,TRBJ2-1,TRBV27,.,CASSFSGLAGGNEQFF,TGTGCCAGCAGTTTTTCCGGACTAGCGGGAGGTAATGAGCAGTTCTTC
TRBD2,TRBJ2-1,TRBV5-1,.,CASSPQAGGSYNEQFF,TGCGCCAGCAGTCCCCAAGCGGGAGGGAGTTACAATGAGCAGTTCTTC
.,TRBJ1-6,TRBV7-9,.,CASSVGDPNSPLHF,TGTGCCAGCAGTGTTGGGGACCCCAATTCACCCCTCCACTTT
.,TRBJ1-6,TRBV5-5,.,CASSLLAGDSPLHF,TGTGCCAGCAGCCTCCTGGCTGGGGATTCACCCCTCCACTTT
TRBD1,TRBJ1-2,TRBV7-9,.,CASSLQDRDGYTF,TGTGCCAGCAGCTTACAGGACAGGGATGGCTACACCTTC
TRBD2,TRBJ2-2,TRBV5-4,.,CASSQAGGNTGELFF,TGTGCCAGCAGCCAAGCGGGGGGGAACACCGGGGAGCTGTTTTTT
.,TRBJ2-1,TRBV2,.,CASSEVDYEQFF,TGTGCCAGCAGTGAGGTAGATTATGAGCAGTTCTTC
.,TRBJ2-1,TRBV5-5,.,CASSSPGIHNEQFF,TGTGCCAGCAGCTCTCCCGGTATCCACAATGAGCAGTTCTTC
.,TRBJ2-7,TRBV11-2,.,CATTQGVSYEQYF,TGTGCCACTACGCAGGGTGTCTCCTACGAGCAGTACTTC
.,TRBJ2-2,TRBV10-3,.,CAIKQGSGELFF,TGTGCCATCAAACAGGGTTCCGGGGAGCTGTTTTTT
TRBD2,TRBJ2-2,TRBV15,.,CATSRARTSGSKAGELFF,TGTGCCACCAGCAGAGCTCGGACTAGCGGGAGCAAGGCCGGGGAGCTGTTTTTT
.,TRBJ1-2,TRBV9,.,CASSVSGDGYGYTF,TGTGCCAGCAGCGTATCAGGGGACGGGTATGGCTACACCTTC
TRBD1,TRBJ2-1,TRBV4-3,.,CASSLGTANNEQFF,TGCGCCAGCAGCCTCGGGACAGCCAACAATGAGCAGTTCTTC
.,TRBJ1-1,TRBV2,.,CASSEEETNTEAFF,TGTGCCAGCAGTGAAGAGGAAACGAACACTGAAGCTTTCTTT